This is a list of T cell receptor beta chains from one sample in a study of untreated major depressive disorder. Sequencing was performed with immunoSEQ multiplex PCR; in TCRdb, only in-frame clones are kept and a portion is missing. Among approximately 24,000 clones listed, 90% to 95% were seen once. The specimen was CD4+ T cells from PBMCs. The origin of the receptors is a woman aged 30 to 39 with major depressive disorder. Both conserved end residues are part of each CDR3. Each record gives: D gene, clone size, V gene, J gene, CDR3 protein, CDR3 DNA. D genes are given only for firm matches. Expanded clones are given a class, and other clones once, few, many or no size at all.

TRBD2	-	TRBV28	TRBJ2-7	CASTASGIYEQYF	TGTGCCAGCACGGCTAGCGGGATCTACGAGCAGTACTTC
-	-	TRBV10-3	TRBJ1-2	CAISQSNNYGYTF	TGTGCCATCAGTCAATCTAATAACTATGGCTACACCTTC
-	-	TRBV5-1	TRBJ1-3	CASSSEGQGAWGNTIYF	TGCGCCAGCAGCTCCGAGGGACAAGGGGCGTGGGGAAACACCATATATTTT
-	-	TRBV29-1	TRBJ1-1	CSVGGPQGAFF	TGCAGCGTTGGGGGCCCACAAGGAGCTTTCTTT
-	-	TRBV11-2	TRBJ1-2	CASGTYDYGYTF	TGTGCCAGCGGTACCTACGACTATGGCTACACCTTC
-	once	TRBV7-9	TRBJ1-1	CASTSTIGAFF	TGTGCCAGCACCAGCACGATAGGAGCTTTCTTT
-	-	TRBV19	TRBJ1-4	CASMDREKLFF	TGTGCCAGTATGGACAGAGAAAAACTGTTTTTT
TRBD1	-	TRBV5-6	TRBJ2-7	CASSLPHRGDEQYF	TGTGCCAGCAGCCTCCCTCACAGGGGAGACGAGCAGTACTTC
TRBD1	-	TRBV5-1	TRBJ2-7	CASSQSSGQGAIRVSYEQYF	TGCGCCAGCAGCCAATCGAGCGGACAGGGGGCGATTCGAGTATCCTACGAGCAGTACTTC
TRBD1	-	TRBV18	TRBJ1-4	CASSPHTGAGEKLFF	TGTGCCAGCTCACCCCATACAGGGGCAGGTGAAAAACTGTTTTTT
-	-	TRBV4-2	TRBJ1-1	CASSQVRGVTEAFF	TGTGCCAGCAGCCAAGTCAGGGGCGTCACTGAAGCTTTCTTT
TRBD1	-	TRBV29-1	TRBJ1-1	CSVGQGANTEAFF	TGCAGCGTAGGACAGGGCGCGAACACTGAAGCTTTCTTT
-	-	TRBV5-8	TRBJ2-6	CASSLDGSGANVLTF	TGTGCCAGCAGCTTGGACGGTAGTGGGGCCAACGTCCTGACTTTC
TRBD1	-	TRBV27	TRBJ2-7	CASSRRGQDRSSYEQYF	TGTGCCAGCAGCCGACGGGGACAGGATCGGAGCTCCTACGAGCAGTACTTC
-	-	TRBV12-5	TRBJ2-6	CASGSRTSGANVLTF	TGTGCTAGTGGTTCCCGGACAAGTGGGGCCAACGTCCTGACTTTC
-	-	TRBV7-2	TRBJ1-3	CASSLGRGIINTIYF	TGTGCCAGCAGCTTAGGTCGGGGGATCATAAACACCATATATTTT
TRBD2	-	TRBV10-3	TRBJ2-2	CAIREGLASGELFF	TGTGCCATCAGAGAAGGACTAGCGAGCGGGGAGCTGTTTTTT
TRBD2	-	TRBV4-1	TRBJ2-1	CASSHPGGASYNEQFF	TGCGCCAGCAGCCACCCCGGGGGGGCCTCTTACAATGAGCAGTTCTTC
-	few	TRBV27	TRBJ2-1	CASSAYNEQFF	TGTGCCAGCAGTGCCTACAATGAGCAGTTCTTC
TRBD2	-	TRBV5-1	TRBJ2-2	CASSPRGEARTGELFF	TGCGCCAGCAGCCCTCGGGGGGAAGCCCGCACCGGGGAGCTGTTTTTT
TRBD1	-	TRBV27	TRBJ1-2	CASREQGSNYGYTF	TGTGCCAGCAGGGAACAGGGGAGCAACTATGGCTACACCTTC
-	-	TRBV4-3	TRBJ1-2	CASSQVEGQGYGYTF	TGCGCCAGCAGCCAAGTAGAGGGGCAGGGCTATGGCTACACCTTC
-	-	TRBV9	TRBJ2-7	CASSVLNVGTYEQYF	TGTGCCAGCAGTGTCTTAAATGTCGGGACCTACGAGCAGTACTTC
-	-	TRBV18	TRBJ2-1	CASSPLGLASYNEQFF	TGTGCCAGCTCACCTCTTGGCCTAGCTTCCTACAATGAGCAGTTCTTC
-	-	TRBV2	TRBJ2-7	CASSVGYEQYF	TGTGCCAGCAGTGTTGGGTACGAGCAGTACTTC
TRBD1	-	TRBV18	TRBJ1-5	CASSQGQGERPQHF	TGTGCCAGCTCTCAAGGACAGGGAGAGCGGCCCCAGCATTTT
-	-	TRBV29-1	TRBJ2-7	CSVVGDTYEQYF	TGCAGCGTTGTGGGTGATACCTACGAGCAGTACTTC
TRBD2	once	TRBV28	TRBJ2-2	CASEGLADLGNTGELFF	TGTGCCAGCGAGGGACTAGCGGACCTTGGTAACACCGGGGAGCTGTTTTTT
TRBD2	few	TRBV7-3	TRBJ2-2	CASSLIAGGSLYAAGELFF	TGTGCCAGCAGCTTAATTGCGGGCGGGAGCTTGTATGCGGCCGGGGAGCTGTTTTTT
TRBD2	-	TRBV5-6	TRBJ2-2	CASLAGGTGELFF	TGTGCCAGCCTTGCGGGAGGCACCGGGGAGCTGTTTTTT
-	-	TRBV6-1	TRBJ2-1	CASSEGLGIDNEQFF	TGTGCCAGCAGTGAAGGTTTGGGAATTGACAATGAGCAGTTCTTC
-	-	TRBV19	TRBJ1-2	CASSIGGIGGYTF	TGTGCCAGTAGTATCGGAGGGATCGGGGGCTACACCTTC
TRBD1	-	TRBV10-3	TRBJ1-5	CAISEGTANQPQHF	TGTGCCATCAGTGAGGGGACAGCAAATCAGCCCCAGCATTTT
-	-	TRBV30	TRBJ1-2	CAWKGSGYTF	TGTGCCTGGAAGGGGAGTGGCTACACCTTC
TRBD2	-	TRBV6-5	TRBJ2-1	CASSYLSSGRHEQFF	TGTGCCAGCAGTTACTTATCTAGCGGGAGGCATGAGCAGTTCTTC
TRBD2	-	TRBV28	TRBJ2-7	CASSLPGLAGFYEQYF	TGTGCCAGCAGTTTACCAGGACTAGCGGGGTTCTACGAGCAGTACTTC
-	-	TRBV19	TRBJ1-1	CASSEYTVNTEAFF	TGTGCCAGTAGTGAGTATACAGTGAACACTGAAGCTTTCTTT
-	-	TRBV29-1	TRBJ1-1	CSVQGNTEAFF	TGCAGCGTTCAGGGGAACACTGAAGCTTTCTTT
-	-	TRBV7-6	TRBJ2-6	CASSPSRRTGWRIFGVANVLTF	TGTGCCAGCAGCCCCTCCCGGAGGACGGGGTGGCGAATCTTTGGAGTAGCCAACGTCCTGACTTTC
-	-	TRBV25-1	TRBJ2-2	CASSPAGTGELFF	TGTGCCAGCAGCCCGGCAGGCACCGGGGAGCTGTTTTTT
-	-	TRBV28	TRBJ2-7	CASSYTAYYEQYF	TGTGCCAGCAGCTATACTGCATACTACGAGCAGTACTTC
TRBD1	-	TRBV28	TRBJ2-7	CASSPLRGFSEQYF	TGTGCCAGCAGTCCCCTCAGGGGGTTTAGCGAGCAGTACTTC
TRBD2	-	TRBV5-1	TRBJ2-7	CASSLSASGSYEQYF	TGCGCCAGCAGCTTGTCGGCTAGCGGTTCCTACGAGCAGTACTTC
-	-	TRBV2	TRBJ2-4	CASGPQTVMNIQYF	TGTGCCAGCGGCCCACAGACAGTTATGAACATTCAGTACTTC
TRBD1	once	TRBV6-1	TRBJ1-1	CASRTGGGAGTEAFF	TGTGCCAGCAGGACGGGAGGGGGCGCGGGTACTGAAGCTTTCTTT
-	-	TRBV27	TRBJ2-2	CASSLSFTANTGELFF	TGTGCCAGCAGTTTATCCTTTACCGCGAACACCGGGGAGCTGTTTTTT
TRBD2	-	TRBV10-3	TRBJ2-1	CAISLLAGSYNEQFF	TGTGCCATCAGTCTACTAGCGGGGTCCTACAATGAGCAGTTCTTC
-	-	TRBV5-1	TRBJ1-2	CASSQRTATYGYTF	TGCGCCAGCAGCCAGAGGACGGCTACCTATGGCTACACCTTC
-	-	TRBV7-9	TRBJ1-3	CASSSFSDSSGNTIYF	TGTGCCAGCAGCTCTTTCTCGGACAGCTCTGGAAACACCATATATTTT
TRBD1	-	TRBV10-3	TRBJ2-7	CAIRPSTGVTYEQYF	TGTGCCATCAGGCCCTCGACAGGGGTTACCTACGAGCAGTACTTC
-	-	TRBV6-1	TRBJ1-2	CASSEGGFYGYTF	TGTGCCAGCAGTGAAGGGGGGTTTTATGGCTACACCTTC
-	-	TRBV2	TRBJ1-5	CASSELSVQPQHF	TGTGCCAGCAGTGAACTGAGTGTACAGCCCCAGCATTTT
-	-	TRBV7-7	TRBJ1-5	CASSPLGQFNQPQHF	TGTGCTAGCAGCCCCCTTGGACAGTTCAATCAGCCCCAGCATTTT
-	-	TRBV20-1	TRBJ1-1	CSASSNTEAFF	TGCAGTGCGTCGTCGAACACTGAAGCTTTCTTT